A single sample is the source of the 5 T cell receptor beta chains below, sequenced in a study of blood T cell repertoires in COVID-19 (dated by TCRdb to about 2020). The library was obtained by the immunoSEQ multiplex PCR assay. Not all clones reach the TCRdb copy of this immuneACCESS table, which keeps in-frame sequences only. Checked studies attribute under half of the gap to unresolved V genes and leave the rest unexplained. The sample contains about 220,000 clones, around 80% of them found a single time. Around 4.7% of the sample belongs to the ten largest clones. Sequenced input: peripheral blood. These TCRs come from a human donor in a cohort sampled during active COVID-19.

This sequence joins TRBV19 and TRBJ1-1; D unclear. CDR1 and CDR2 (germline): LNHDA, SQIVND (reference sequence). V lost 3 bases, J lost 1 base, and 12 bases lay in between. CDR3 length equals 15 residues. CDR3 loop: CASSIQAGGNTEAFF. CDR3 DNA sequence: TGTGCCAGTAGTATTCAAGCAGGAGGGAACACTGAAGCTTTCTTT.

This clone was detected only a few times. This chain joins TRBV9 and TRBJ2-1; 9 bases map to TRBD2. The CDR3 has 16 residues. Looked up from germline, CDR1 is SGDLS and CDR2 is YYNGEE. The J segment lost 5 bases and the V segment lost 2 bases, leaving 8 bases of the junction unmatched. The CDR3 bases are TGTGCCAGCAGCGTTACCGGGACTAGCTTCGACAATGAGCAGTTCTTC. Encoded protein: CASSVTGTSFDNEQFF.

The CDR3, as DNA: TGTGCCAGCAGTCCGAGACAGCGACACTACGAGCAGTACTTC. As protein: CASSPRQRHYEQYF. J is TRBJ2-7 and V is TRBV27; possible D gene TRBD1, 5 bases. With 5 bases removed from V and 3 bases from J, the gap between germline ends came to 14 bases. Germline-derived CDR1 and CDR2 are MNHEY and SMNVEV (reference sequence). The CDR3 totals 14 residues.

The J gene is TRBJ2-2, the V gene TRBV9, with 9 bases fitting TRBD2. This CDR3 is built from 15 residues. The germline CDR1 and CDR2 sequences are SGDLS and YYNGEE. V dropped 4 bases and J dropped 1; count of bases not matched to a gene: 2. This chain's CDR3 is CASSRREGNTGELFF. The CDR3 region has the DNA TGTGCCAGCAGCCGGCGGGAGGGGAACACCGGGGAGCTGTTTTTT.

The rearrangement joins TRBV5-1 to TRBJ1-6; TRBD1 agrees at 8 bases. This CDR3 contains 17 residues. The V and J ends lost 0 bases and 9 bases, in that order; junction bases with no gene match: 11. CDR1 is SGHRS, CDR2 YFSETQ, per germline. This CDR3 reads CASSLGMTGAIPSPLHF. The CDR3 DNA follows: TGCGCCAGCAGCTTGGGAATGACAGGGGCCATCCCTTCACCCCTCCACTTT.